Below are 17 T cell receptor beta chains sequenced from a single sample in a study of CD8 T cells in ankylosing spondylitis. Study outcomes and limitations: In ankylosing spondylitis blood, a motif of several highly homologous TCR beta variants appeared characteristic.

TCRdb called the 5' RACE reads again in MiXCR, with one record for every CDR3 protein. The sample consists of approximately 400,000 distinct CDR3 sequences, 25% to 30% of them appearing once. No antigen has been identified for these receptors. Sequencing was carried out using blood, either unsorted or a sorted T cell fraction (not recorded which). The receptors derive from a male donor with ankylosing spondylitis.

The CDR3 reads CASSSTSGNNEQFF. In DNA, the CDR3 is TGCGCCAGCAGCTCTACTAGCGGGAACAATGAGCAGTTCTTC. The chain uses TRBV5-1 and TRBJ2-1; TRBD2 agrees at 10 bases. Losses at the gene ends were 3 bases for V and 5 bases for J; bases not matched to a gene: 2. Looked up from germline, CDR1 is SGHRS and CDR2 is YFSETQ. The CDR3 runs to 14 residues.

The chain couples TRBV10-3 to TRBJ2-1, with 9 bases lining up with TRBD2. Unmatched junction bases numbered 8, after V lost 6 bases and J lost 2 bases. Looked up from germline, CDR1 is ENHRY and CDR2 is SYGVKD. CDR3 size: 16 residues. CDR3 in DNA: TGTGCCATCAGGCCGTGGACTAGCGCCACCTACAATGAGCAGTTCTTC. Translating it yields CAIRPWTSATYNEQFF.

This clonotype was detected a few times. The V call is TRBV7-8, the J call TRBJ2-1; maybe TRBD2 (5 bases). Germline values: CDR1 SGHVS, CDR2 FQNEAQ. Trimming took 2 bases from V and 0 from J, leaving 14 bases between them. This CDR3 spans 17 amino acids. CDR3 nucleotides: TGTGCCAGCAGCTTATATCGTCCGAGGGCCTCCTACAATGAGCAGTTCTTC. It translates to CASSLYRPRASYNEQFF.

V and J are TRBV2 and TRBJ2-7; a weak D match, TRBD1 (6 bases). Germline assignment: CDR1 SNHLY and CDR2 FYNNEI. The CDR3 has 13 residues. V was pared by 6 bases and J by 7 bases, with 16 bases between. The CDR3 DNA sequence: TGTGCCAGCAGCGTTACAGGGTCAGGGGAGCAGTACGTC. Translating gives CASSVTGSGEQYV.

This clonotype has only a few counts. V and J are TRBV9 and TRBJ2-2, with a possible D match to TRBD1 (6 bases). Between the trimmed V and J ends, which lost 9 bases and 1 base, there was a span of 19 bases. The germline V gene encodes CDR1 SGDLS and CDR2 YYNGEE. The CDR3 is 16 residues long. This chain's CDR3 is CATSRRGDKNTGELFF. The CDR3 coding sequence is TGTGCCACCTCACGCCGTGGGGACAAGAACACCGGGGAGCTGTTTTTT.

The chain recombines TRBV12-3 or TRBV12-4 with TRBJ1-2, with 9 bases lining up with TRBD1. The CDR3 has 15 amino acids. The ends lost 6 bases at V and 7 bases at J; junction bases unmatched: 12. DNA for the CDR3: TGTGCCAGCAGCCTAGGGGGACAGGGTTTAAGTGGCTACACCTTC. Its protein is CASSLGGQGLSGYTF.

The rearrangement uses TRBV3-1 and TRBJ2-3, with 7 bases aligning to TRBD1. V dropped 3 bases and J dropped 2; count of bases not matched to a gene: 2. This CDR3 is built from 14 residues. Germline lookup yields CDR1 LGHDT and CDR2 YNNKEL (reference sequence). CDR3 DNA sequence: TGTGCCAGCAGCCAGGGACAGTACACAGATACGCAGTATTTT. It yields the protein CASSQGQYTDTQYF.

The chain combines TRBV7-2 with TRBJ2-1; no firm D call. The CDR3 has 12 amino acids. The V gene lost 1 base and the J gene lost 8 bases, with 6 bases spanning the gap. From germline, CDR1 is SGHTA and CDR2 FQGNSA. DNA of the CDR3: TGTGCCAGCAGCTTAGATTTCGATGAGCAGTTCTTC. Encoded protein: CASSLDFDEQFF.

The chain carries TRBV10-3 and TRBJ2-6; TRBD2 matches 7 bases. The CDR3 has 16 residues. The ends lost 7 bases at V and 3 bases at J; junction bases unmatched: 9. Germline loops: CDR1 ENHRY, CDR2 SYGVKD. The CDR3 region is CAIMAGRTLGANVLTF. In DNA form, the CDR3 reads TGTGCCATCATGGCCGGGAGGACGCTTGGGGCCAACGTCCTGACTTTC.

V is TRBV7-2 and J is TRBJ1-1; 11 bases are a match to TRBD1. Germline CDR1 is SGHTA and CDR2 is FQGNSA. J lost 12 bases, V lost 4 bases, and 10 bases had no gene match. This CDR3 comprises 14 residues. CDR3 sequence reads: CASSSTRGQGASFF. The CDR3, as DNA: TGTGCCAGCAGCTCCACTCGAGGACAGGGGGCTTCTTTCTTT.

The chain is built from TRBV4-2 and TRBJ2-3; 10 bases are a match to TRBD2. Germline V gives CDR1 LGHNA, CDR2 YNFKEQ. The CDR3 sequence is 16 residues long. The trim removed 4 bases at V and 4 bases at J, leaving 8 bases unmatched. Written as DNA, the CDR3 is TGTGCCAGCAGCCCCCAAGCGGGAGGGGCCTCAGATACGCAGTATTTT. Residues: CASSPQAGGASDTQYF.

This clonotype has more than one count but fewer than ten. Here the CDR3 reads CASSEHQGLEPTF. CDR3 nucleotide sequence: TGTGCCAGCAGCGAGCACCAGGGACTCGAACCCACCTTC. This rearrangement joins TRBV7-2 to TRBJ1-2, with D possibly matching TRBD1 (5 bases). Germline-derived CDR1 and CDR2 are SGHTA and FQGNSA. V dropped 5 bases and J dropped 13 bases, with 20 bases sitting between them. CDR3 length equals 13 residues. The variable domain in full, completed from reference TRBV7-2 and TRBJ1-2, reads GAGVSQSPSNKVTEKGKDVELRCDPISGHTALYWYRQSLGQGLEFLIYFQGNSAPDKSGLPSDRFSAERTGGSVSTLTIQRTQQEDSAVYLCASSEHQGLEPTFGSGTRLTVV.

This clonotype was counted between two and nine times. V and J are TRBV12-3 or TRBV12-4 and TRBJ1-2; TRBD1 is a possible D gene (5 bases). The V end lost 10 bases, the J end lost 3 bases, and 18 bases lay between the germline ends. This CDR3 contains 14 residues. The CDR3 region is CANRSGGADYGYTF. CDR3 DNA: TGTGCCAATAGGTCGGGAGGGGCCGACTATGGCTACACCTTC.

This chain links TRBV11-3 with TRBJ2-1; D is uncertain. The V gene's germline CDR1 is SGHNT and CDR2 YENEEA. The V gene lost 5 bases and the J gene lost 0 bases, with 11 bases spanning the gap. The CDR3 has 15 amino acids. The DNA for the CDR3 is TGTGCCAGCAGCCCGAGCTCTTACTCCTACAATGAGCAGTTCTTC. Its translation: CASSPSSYSYNEQFF.

This chain links TRBV14 with TRBJ2-7; the match to TRBD2 covers 8 bases. The trim removed 5 bases at V and 3 bases at J, leaving 6 bases unmatched. CDR3 length equals 14 residues. CDR1 and CDR2 (germline): SGHDN, FVKESK. DNA for the CDR3: TGTGCCAGCAGCGGTGGCGGGAGGAACTACGAGCAGTACGTC. Translation: CASSGGGRNYEQYV.

This clonotype was observed a few times. V gene TRBV15 combines with J gene TRBJ2-3, with 11 bases aligning to TRBD2. The V gene's germline CDR1 is LNHNV and CDR2 YYDKDF (reference sequence). The CDR3 has 16 amino acids. V gave up 5 bases and J gave up 5 bases; unmatched junction bases: 9. The CDR3 reads CATSGELAGVGDTQYF. As DNA, the CDR3 is TGTGCCACCAGCGGGGAACTAGCGGGAGTCGGAGATACGCAGTATTTT.

The chain joins TRBV12-3 or TRBV12-4 to TRBJ2-3; 7 bases match TRBD2. The CDR3 is made up of 15 amino acids. After removal of 5 bases from V and 0 bases from J, the junction contained 5 bases not matched to a gene. The CDR3 bases are TGTGCCAGCAGTCCGGGACTACAAAGCACAGATACGCAGTATTTT. Its translation: CASSPGLQSTDTQYF.